The clone carrying this T cell receptor beta chain appeared many times. The antigen is undetermined. The investigators amplified TCR beta CDR3 regions from RNA transcripts. HTBI primers drove first-round RT-PCR of the TCR CDR3. TCRdb redid the calling of the multiplex PCR reads with MiXCR, one entry per CDR3 protein. The sample lists 140,000 or so distinct CDR3 sequences; around 21% were seen once. The hyperthyroidism was newly diagnosed and had lasted under 2 months; the patients were aged 18 to 65. The blood was taken when hyperthyroidism was first diagnosed, before any ophthalmopathy symptoms showed up. This sample stems from a study of T cells in Graves' hyperthyroidism and ophthalmopathy. General observations from the study: Progression to ophthalmopathy was predicted a median of 6.5 months early. Among clonotypes expanded in thyroid above 0.001, most were also found in blood.

V was clipped by 6 bases and J by 5 bases, with 10 bases between them. This CDR3 comprises 12 residues. Germline CDR1 and CDR2: SNHLY and FYNNEI. Sequences were obtained from blood. The chain carries TRBV2 and TRBJ1-1; perhaps TRBD1 as D (6 bases). The clonotype comes from a woman in her 50s with Graves' hyperthyroidism that later progressed to Graves' ophthalmopathy. CDR3 nucleotide sequence: TGTGCCAGCAGCCTGACAGGAACTGAAGCTTTCTTT. Encoded protein: CASSLTGTEAFF.